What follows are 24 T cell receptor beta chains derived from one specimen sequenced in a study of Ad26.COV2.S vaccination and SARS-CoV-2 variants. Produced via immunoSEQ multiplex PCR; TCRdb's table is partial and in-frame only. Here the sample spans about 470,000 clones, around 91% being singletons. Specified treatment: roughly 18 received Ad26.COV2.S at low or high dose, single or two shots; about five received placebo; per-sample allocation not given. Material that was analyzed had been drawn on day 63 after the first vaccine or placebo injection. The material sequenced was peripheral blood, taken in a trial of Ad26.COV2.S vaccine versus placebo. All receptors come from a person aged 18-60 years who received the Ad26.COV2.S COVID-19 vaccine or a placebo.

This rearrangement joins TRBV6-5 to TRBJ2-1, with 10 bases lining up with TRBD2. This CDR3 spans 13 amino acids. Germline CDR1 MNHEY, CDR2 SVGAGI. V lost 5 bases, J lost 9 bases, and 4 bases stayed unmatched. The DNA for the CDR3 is TGTGCCAGCAGTATGAGCGGGAGGGGTGAGCAGTTCTTC. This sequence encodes CASSMSGRGEQFF.

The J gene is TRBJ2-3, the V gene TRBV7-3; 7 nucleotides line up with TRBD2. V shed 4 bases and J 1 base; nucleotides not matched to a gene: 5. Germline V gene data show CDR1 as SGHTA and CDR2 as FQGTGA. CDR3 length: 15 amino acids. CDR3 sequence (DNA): TGTGCCAGCAGCTACACGGGAGGAGGCACAGATACGCAGTATTTT. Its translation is CASSYTGGGTDTQYF.

The CDR3 region is CASSPWGSGTSYEQYF. The CDR3 bases are TGTGCCAGCAGCCCCTGGGGTAGCGGGACCTCCTACGAGCAGTACTTC. The rearrangement joins TRBV7-9 to TRBJ2-7, with 8 bases fitting TRBD2. Germline V gene data show CDR1 as SEHNR and CDR2 as FQNEAQ (reference sequence). Losses at the gene ends were 5 bases for V and 0 bases for J; bases not matched to a gene: 9. This CDR3 is 16 amino acids long.

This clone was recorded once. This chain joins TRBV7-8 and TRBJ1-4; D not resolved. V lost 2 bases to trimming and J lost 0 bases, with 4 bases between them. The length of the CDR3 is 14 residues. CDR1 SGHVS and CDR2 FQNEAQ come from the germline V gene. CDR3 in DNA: TGTGCCAGCAGCTTATTTGCAACTAATGAAAAACTGTTTTTT. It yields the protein CASSLFATNEKLFF.

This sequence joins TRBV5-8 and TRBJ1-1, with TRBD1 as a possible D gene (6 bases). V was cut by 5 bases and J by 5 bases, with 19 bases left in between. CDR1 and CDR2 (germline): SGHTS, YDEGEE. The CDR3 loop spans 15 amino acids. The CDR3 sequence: CASRGASSIRTEAFF. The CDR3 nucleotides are TGTGCCAGCAGGGGGGCTTCCTCTATTAGGACTGAAGCTTTCTTT.

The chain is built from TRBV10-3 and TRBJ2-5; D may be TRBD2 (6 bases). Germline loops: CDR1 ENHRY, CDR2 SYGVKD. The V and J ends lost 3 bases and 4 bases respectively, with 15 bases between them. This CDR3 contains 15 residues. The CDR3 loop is CAISDGLGGAETQYF. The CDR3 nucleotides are TGTGCCATCAGTGATGGACTGGGAGGCGCAGAGACCCAGTACTTC.

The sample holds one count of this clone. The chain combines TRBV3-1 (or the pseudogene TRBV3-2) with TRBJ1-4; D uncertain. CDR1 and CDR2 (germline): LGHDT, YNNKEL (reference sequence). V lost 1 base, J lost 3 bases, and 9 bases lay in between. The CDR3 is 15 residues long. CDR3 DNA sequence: TGTGCCAGCAGCCAAGCCGGGTGGGCTAATGAAAAACTGTTTTTT. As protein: CASSQAGWANEKLFF.

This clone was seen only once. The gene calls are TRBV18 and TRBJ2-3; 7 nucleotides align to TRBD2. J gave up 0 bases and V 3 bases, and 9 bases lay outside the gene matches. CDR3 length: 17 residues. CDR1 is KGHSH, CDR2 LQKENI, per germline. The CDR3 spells CASSPLLGGGSTDTQYF. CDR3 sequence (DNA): TGTGCCAGCTCACCCCTGTTGGGCGGGGGTAGCACAGATACGCAGTATTTT.

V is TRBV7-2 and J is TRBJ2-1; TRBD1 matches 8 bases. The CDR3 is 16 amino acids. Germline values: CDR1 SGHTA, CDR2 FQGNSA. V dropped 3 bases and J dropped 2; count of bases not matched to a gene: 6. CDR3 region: CASSLGQGATYNEQFF. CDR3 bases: TGTGCCAGCAGCTTGGGCCAGGGGGCTACCTACAATGAGCAGTTCTTC.

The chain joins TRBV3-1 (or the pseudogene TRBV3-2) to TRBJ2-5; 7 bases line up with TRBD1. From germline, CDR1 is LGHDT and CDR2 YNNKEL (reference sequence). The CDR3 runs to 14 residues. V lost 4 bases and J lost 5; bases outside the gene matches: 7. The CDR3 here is CASSPRGLSETQYF. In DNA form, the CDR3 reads TGTGCCAGCAGCCCAAGGGGGCTGTCGGAGACCCAGTACTTC.

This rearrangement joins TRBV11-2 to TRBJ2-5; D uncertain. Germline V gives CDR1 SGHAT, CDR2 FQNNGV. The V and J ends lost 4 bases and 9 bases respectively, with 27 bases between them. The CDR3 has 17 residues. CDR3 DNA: TGTGCCAGCAGCTCCGGTAGGACCAGCCAGCCTCAGGTGGCCCAGTACTTC. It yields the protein CASSSGRTSQPQVAQYF.

Here the CDR3 DNA reads TGCGCCAGCAGCTTGGATCTAGCGGGGTTGAATGAGCAGTTCTTC. Encoded protein: CASSLDLAGLNEQFF. The chain joins TRBV5-1 to TRBJ2-1; 9 positions match TRBD2. With V trimmed by 0 bases and J by 7 bases, 5 bases remained unmatched. This CDR3 region has 15 residues. Per the germline V gene, CDR1 is SGHRS and CDR2 is YFSETQ.

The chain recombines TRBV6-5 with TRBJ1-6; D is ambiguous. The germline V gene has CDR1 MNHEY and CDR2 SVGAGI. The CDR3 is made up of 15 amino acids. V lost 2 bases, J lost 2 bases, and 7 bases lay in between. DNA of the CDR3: TGTGCCAGCAGTTACGGGCCGCCCTATAATTCACCCCTCCACTTT. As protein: CASSYGPPYNSPLHF.

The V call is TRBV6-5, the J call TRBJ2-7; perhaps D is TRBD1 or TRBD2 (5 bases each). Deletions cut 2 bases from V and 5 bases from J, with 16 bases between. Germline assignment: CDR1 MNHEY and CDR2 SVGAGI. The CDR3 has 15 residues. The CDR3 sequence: CASSYTGTAQNEQYF. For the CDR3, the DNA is TGTGCCAGCAGTTACACGGGGACGGCGCAAAACGAGCAGTACTTC.

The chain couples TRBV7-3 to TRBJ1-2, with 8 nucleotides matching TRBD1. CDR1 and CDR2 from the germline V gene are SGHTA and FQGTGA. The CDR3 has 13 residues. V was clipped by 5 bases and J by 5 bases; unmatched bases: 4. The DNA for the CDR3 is TGTGCCAGCAGCCCCGGGACAGGTTATGGCTACACCTTC. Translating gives CASSPGTGYGYTF.

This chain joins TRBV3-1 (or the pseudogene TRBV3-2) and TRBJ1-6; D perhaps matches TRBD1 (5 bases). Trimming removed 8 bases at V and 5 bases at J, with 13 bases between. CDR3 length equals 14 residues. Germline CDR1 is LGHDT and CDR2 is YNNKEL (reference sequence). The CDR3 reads CASGGGRDNSPLHF. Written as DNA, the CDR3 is TGTGCCAGCGGGGGGGGGAGAGATAATTCACCCCTCCACTTT.

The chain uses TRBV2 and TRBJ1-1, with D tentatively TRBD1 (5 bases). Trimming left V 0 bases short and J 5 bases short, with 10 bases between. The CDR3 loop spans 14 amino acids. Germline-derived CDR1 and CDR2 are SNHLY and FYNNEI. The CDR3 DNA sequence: TGTGCCAGCAGTGAAGCGTTAGAGGGGACTGAAGCTTTCTTT. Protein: CASSEALEGTEAFF.

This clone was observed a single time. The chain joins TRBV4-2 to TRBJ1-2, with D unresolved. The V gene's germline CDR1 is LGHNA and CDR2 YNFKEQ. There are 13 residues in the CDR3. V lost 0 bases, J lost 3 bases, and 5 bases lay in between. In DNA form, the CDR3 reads TGTGCCAGCAGCCAAGAGGCAGACTATGGCTACACCTTC. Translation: CASSQEADYGYTF.

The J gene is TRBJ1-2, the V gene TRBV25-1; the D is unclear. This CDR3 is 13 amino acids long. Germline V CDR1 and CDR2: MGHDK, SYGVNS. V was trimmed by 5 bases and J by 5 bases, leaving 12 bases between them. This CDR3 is CASSQTSFYGYTF. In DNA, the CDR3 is TGTGCCAGCAGTCAAACTTCCTTTTATGGCTACACCTTC.

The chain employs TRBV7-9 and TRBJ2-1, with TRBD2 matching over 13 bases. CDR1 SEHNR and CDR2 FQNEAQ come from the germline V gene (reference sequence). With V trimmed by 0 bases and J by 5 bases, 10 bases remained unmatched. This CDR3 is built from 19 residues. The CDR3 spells CASSLARGLAGWYDNEQFF. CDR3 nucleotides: TGTGCCAGCAGCTTAGCGCGGGGACTAGCGGGATGGTATGACAATGAGCAGTTCTTC.

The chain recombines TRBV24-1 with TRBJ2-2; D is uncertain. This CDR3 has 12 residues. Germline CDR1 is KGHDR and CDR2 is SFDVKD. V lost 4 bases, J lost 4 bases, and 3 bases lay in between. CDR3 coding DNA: TGTGCCACCAGTGAGACCACCGGGGAGCTGTTTTTT. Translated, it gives CATSETTGELFF.

The DNA for the CDR3 is TGTGCCACCAGTGATTACGGATCCTACGAGCAGTACTTC. Translating it yields CATSDYGSYEQYF. The chain couples TRBV24-1 to TRBJ2-7; D is undetermined. The V end lost 2 bases, the J end lost 1 base, and 5 bases lay between the germline ends. CDR3 length: 13 amino acids. Germline-derived CDR1 and CDR2 are KGHDR and SFDVKD.

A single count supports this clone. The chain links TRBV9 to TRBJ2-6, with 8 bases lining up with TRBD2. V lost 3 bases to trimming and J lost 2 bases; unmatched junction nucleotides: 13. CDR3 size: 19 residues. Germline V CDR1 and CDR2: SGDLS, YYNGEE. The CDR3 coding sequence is TGTGCCAGCAGCGCGGTCCCGGCGGGAGGTGTCACTGGGGCCAACGTCCTGACTTTC. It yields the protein CASSAVPAGGVTGANVLTF.

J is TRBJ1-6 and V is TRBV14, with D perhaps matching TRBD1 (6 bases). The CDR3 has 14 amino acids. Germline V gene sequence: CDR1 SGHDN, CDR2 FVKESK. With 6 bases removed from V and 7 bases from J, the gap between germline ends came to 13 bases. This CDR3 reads CASRSGAWNSPLHF. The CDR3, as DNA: TGTGCCAGCAGGTCGGGGGCGTGGAATTCACCCCTCCACTTT.